These 22 T cell receptor beta chains share one sample of origin, sequenced in a study of blood T cell repertoires in COVID-19. Clones were sequenced by immunoSEQ multiplex PCR, and TCRdb holds only the in-frame ones, with some missing. The data hold a few hundred thousand clones, with 86% observed a single time. The sequenced sample consisted of peripheral blood. These receptors all stem from a woman between 65 and 79 years old with COVID-19, enrolled during active disease.

The table lists this clone with a few counts. The genes are TRBV6-2 or TRBV6-3 and TRBJ1-5; D is perhaps TRBD1 (5 bases). The CDR3 contains 13 residues. Germline V gives CDR1 MNHEY, CDR2 SVGEGT. V lost 5 bases, J lost 5 bases, and 10 bases lay in between. CDR3 in DNA: TGTGCCAGCAGTGCCCAGGGATATCAGCCCCAGCATTTT. It specifies CASSAQGYQPQHF.

V usage is TRBV6-5 and J usage is TRBJ2-3, with D perhaps matching TRBD1 (6 bases). Germline V CDR1 and CDR2: MNHEY, SVGAGI. CDR3 length: 15 residues. The V gene lost 6 bases and the J gene lost 3 bases, with 16 bases spanning the gap. CDR3 in amino acids: CASRNRERGTDTQYF. For the CDR3, the DNA is TGTGCCAGCAGGAACAGGGAGAGAGGTACAGATACGCAGTATTTT.

The J gene is TRBJ2-5, the V gene TRBV2, with a tentative D call TRBD2 (5 bases). CDR1 is SNHLY and CDR2 is FYNNEI in the germline V gene. V dropped 8 bases and J dropped 6 bases, with 13 bases sitting between them. The CDR3 has 12 residues. Here the CDR3 DNA reads TGTGCCAGCCGGAAAGCGGAACAGACCCAGTACTTC. Its translation is CASRKAEQTQYF.

V is TRBV19 and J is TRBJ2-7; no definite D call. Germline values: CDR1 LNHDA, CDR2 SQIVND (reference sequence). The CDR3 is 13 residues long. V was trimmed by 2 bases and J by 7 bases, leaving 12 bases between them. The CDR3 loop reads CASSISPGGEQYF. CDR3 in DNA: TGTGCCAGTAGTATATCTCCGGGTGGGGAGCAGTACTTC.

This chain joins TRBV10-3 and TRBJ2-1; a possible D gene is TRBD2 (5 bases). CDR3 size: 15 residues. From germline, CDR1 is ENHRY and CDR2 SYGVKD. Trimming pared 4 bases from V and 4 bases from J, leaving 14 bases between. The CDR3 loop reads CAISGTDGSYNEQFF. In DNA form, the CDR3 reads TGTGCCATCAGTGGGACTGACGGATCGTACAATGAGCAGTTCTTC.

This chain joins TRBV18 and TRBJ1-4; D is perhaps TRBD1 (6 bases). The germline V and J ends were trimmed by 3 bases and 6 bases, with 14 bases remaining between them. The germline V gene encodes CDR1 KGHSH and CDR2 LQKENI. The CDR3 runs 15 residues. CDR3 sequence reads: CASSPARGADEKLFF. CDR3 bases: TGTGCCAGCTCACCTGCCAGGGGTGCGGATGAAAAACTGTTTTTT. Filled out from reference TRBV18 and TRBJ1-4, the complete variable domain reads NAGVMQNPRHLVRRRGQEARLRCSPMKGHSHVYWYRQLPEEGLKFMVYLQKENIIDESGMPKERFSAEFPKEGPSILRIQQVVRGDSAAYFCASSPARGADEKLFFGSGTQLSVL.

V is TRBV3-1 (or the pseudogene TRBV3-2) and J is TRBJ2-1; 14 bases are a match to TRBD2. After removal of 4 bases from V and 6 bases from J, the junction contained 2 bases not matched to a gene. Germline lookup yields CDR1 LGHDT and CDR2 YNNKEL (reference sequence). The CDR3 has 15 residues. The CDR3 spells CASSRGLAGANEQFF. Written as DNA, the CDR3 is TGTGCCAGCAGCCGGGGACTAGCGGGGGCCAATGAGCAGTTCTTC.

The CDR3 loop is CASRPTSGGPHGQFF. The DNA of the CDR3 is TGTGCCAGCAGGCCGACTAGCGGGGGGCCCCACGGGCAGTTCTTC. This rearrangement joins TRBV2 to TRBJ2-1; 13 bases map to TRBD2. V lost 6 bases and J lost 12; bases outside the gene matches: 11. The CDR3 totals 15 residues. Germline assignment: CDR1 SNHLY and CDR2 FYNNEI.

The CDR3 bases are TGCGCCAGCAGCTCCGGACAGCCAGACACTGAAGCTTTCTTT. Protein product: CASSSGQPDTEAFF. The chain is built from TRBV5-1 and TRBJ1-1, with D tentatively TRBD1 (6 bases). This CDR3 has 14 amino acids. Deletions cut 3 bases from V and 3 bases from J, with 12 bases between. Looked up from germline, CDR1 is SGHRS and CDR2 is YFSETQ.

This clone was found once. For the CDR3, the DNA is TGTGCCACCAGAACTGGACAGACGAACACTGAAGCTTTCTTT. Protein product: CATRTGQTNTEAFF. The V and J genes are TRBV10-3 and TRBJ1-1; tentatively, D is TRBD1 (6 bases). CDR1 ENHRY and CDR2 SYGVKD come from the germline V gene. There are 14 residues in the CDR3. V dropped 10 bases and J dropped 1 base, with 16 bases sitting between them.

This chain joins TRBV6-5 and TRBJ1-1; 8 bases match TRBD1. The CDR3 spans 14 residues. V lost 7 bases, J lost 2 bases, and 6 bases stayed unmatched. The germline CDR1 and CDR2 sequences are MNHEY and SVGAGI. The CDR3 coding sequence is TGTGCCAGCAATCCAGGGGGCCTAAACACTGAAGCTTTCTTT. The encoded protein is CASNPGGLNTEAFF.

The chain recombines TRBV12-5 with TRBJ2-1, with a tentative D call TRBD1 (6 bases). The CDR3 is 14 amino acids. The ends were cut back, 5 bases at V and 9 bases at J, with 17 bases in the middle. The germline V gene has CDR1 LGHNT and CDR2 FRNRAP. The CDR3 loop is CASGIYREIGEQFF. CDR3 nucleotides: TGTGCTAGTGGTATTTACAGGGAGATCGGTGAGCAGTTCTTC.

The J gene is TRBJ1-3, the V gene TRBV5-4; 7 bases line up with TRBD1. V lost 5 bases and J lost 4; bases outside the gene matches: 6. Germline V gives CDR1 SGHNT, CDR2 YYREEE (reference sequence). CDR3 size: 14 residues. Written as DNA, the CDR3 is TGTGCCAGCAGATCGAGGGGGCAAGGAAACACCATATATTTT. Translated: CASRSRGQGNTIYF.

The V call is TRBV10-3, the J call TRBJ2-1, with D uncertain. V lost 6 bases to trimming and J lost 0 bases, with 15 bases between them. The length of the CDR3 is 16 residues. CDR1 and CDR2 (germline): ENHRY, SYGVKD. The CDR3 protein is CAIRNPELSSYNEQFF. The CDR3 nucleotides read TGTGCCATCAGGAACCCGGAGCTGAGCTCCTACAATGAGCAGTTCTTC.

The CDR3 nucleotides read TGTGCCAGCAGTCCCCGGAGTTCAGACTACACCTTC. This sequence encodes CASSPRSSDYTF. The rearrangement uses TRBV12-3 or TRBV12-4 and TRBJ1-2; D gene uncertain. The CDR3 extends over 12 amino acids. V dropped 5 bases and J dropped 10 bases, with 14 bases sitting between them.

The rearrangement uses TRBV6-5 and TRBJ1-2; 7 bases fit TRBD1. This CDR3 spans 13 amino acids. With 0 bases clipped from V and 6 bases from J, the junction kept 1 base outside the gene matches. CDR1 and CDR2 (germline): MNHEY, SVGAGI. The chain's CDR3 is CASSYSQGDGYTF. Here the CDR3 DNA reads TGTGCCAGCAGTTACTCTCAGGGGGATGGCTACACCTTC.

The chain couples TRBV10-1 to TRBJ1-4; D uncertain. This CDR3 has 15 amino acids. Looked up from germline, CDR1 is WNHNN and CDR2 is SYGVQD (reference sequence). The V gene lost 0 bases and the J gene lost 0 bases, with 5 bases spanning the gap. CDR3 loop: CASSESRATNEKLFF. The CDR3 nucleotides read TGCGCCAGCAGTGAGTCCCGAGCAACTAATGAAAAACTGTTTTTT.

The chain joins TRBV27 to TRBJ2-7; 10 bases fit TRBD1. Trimming removed 5 bases from V and 4 bases from J; junction bases left unmatched: 8. There are 15 residues in the CDR3. CDR1 and CDR2 (germline): MNHEY, SMNVEV (reference sequence). CDR3 loop: CASSPRDRGRYEQYF. The CDR3 nucleotides are TGTGCCAGCAGTCCTCGGGACAGGGGACGATACGAGCAGTACTTC.

Only one count was recorded for this clone. This chain uses TRBV7-2 with TRBJ1-2; TRBD1 is a possible D gene (6 bases). The CDR3 length is 14 residues. Germline V CDR1 and CDR2: SGHTA, FQGNSA. V shed 0 bases and J shed 4 bases, with 9 bases lying between them. CDR3 region: CASSLAGGGYGYTF. The DNA for the CDR3 is TGTGCCAGCAGCTTAGCGGGAGGGGGCTATGGCTACACCTTC.

The rearrangement uses TRBV6-1 and TRBJ2-5; 13 nucleotides match TRBD2. CDR1 is MNHNS and CDR2 is SASEGT in the germline V gene. V lost 2 bases, J lost 13 bases, and 4 bases stayed unmatched. This CDR3 has 13 amino acids. The CDR3, as DNA: TGTGCCAGCAGTGAAACTAGCGGGGGGGCCGGGTACTTC. Translated: CASSETSGGAGYF.

This clone was counted a few times. The chain carries TRBV28 and TRBJ1-2, with 12 positions matching TRBD1. CDR3 size: 13 residues. V was pared by 7 bases and J by 7 bases, with 4 bases of the junction left unmatched. The germline V gene has CDR1 MDHEN and CDR2 SYDVKM. The CDR3 protein is CASTEGQGAGYTF. CDR3 nucleotide sequence: TGTGCCAGCACCGAGGGACAGGGGGCTGGCTACACCTTC.

The V and J genes are TRBV6-5 and TRBJ2-1, with 13 nucleotides matching TRBD2. The CDR3 runs 15 residues. With V trimmed by 6 bases and J by 12 bases, 11 bases remained unmatched. Germline assignment: CDR1 MNHEY and CDR2 SVGAGI. CDR3 region: CASSRTSGGPSGQFF. The CDR3 bases are TGTGCCAGCAGCCGGACTAGCGGGGGCCCATCCGGGCAGTTCTTC.